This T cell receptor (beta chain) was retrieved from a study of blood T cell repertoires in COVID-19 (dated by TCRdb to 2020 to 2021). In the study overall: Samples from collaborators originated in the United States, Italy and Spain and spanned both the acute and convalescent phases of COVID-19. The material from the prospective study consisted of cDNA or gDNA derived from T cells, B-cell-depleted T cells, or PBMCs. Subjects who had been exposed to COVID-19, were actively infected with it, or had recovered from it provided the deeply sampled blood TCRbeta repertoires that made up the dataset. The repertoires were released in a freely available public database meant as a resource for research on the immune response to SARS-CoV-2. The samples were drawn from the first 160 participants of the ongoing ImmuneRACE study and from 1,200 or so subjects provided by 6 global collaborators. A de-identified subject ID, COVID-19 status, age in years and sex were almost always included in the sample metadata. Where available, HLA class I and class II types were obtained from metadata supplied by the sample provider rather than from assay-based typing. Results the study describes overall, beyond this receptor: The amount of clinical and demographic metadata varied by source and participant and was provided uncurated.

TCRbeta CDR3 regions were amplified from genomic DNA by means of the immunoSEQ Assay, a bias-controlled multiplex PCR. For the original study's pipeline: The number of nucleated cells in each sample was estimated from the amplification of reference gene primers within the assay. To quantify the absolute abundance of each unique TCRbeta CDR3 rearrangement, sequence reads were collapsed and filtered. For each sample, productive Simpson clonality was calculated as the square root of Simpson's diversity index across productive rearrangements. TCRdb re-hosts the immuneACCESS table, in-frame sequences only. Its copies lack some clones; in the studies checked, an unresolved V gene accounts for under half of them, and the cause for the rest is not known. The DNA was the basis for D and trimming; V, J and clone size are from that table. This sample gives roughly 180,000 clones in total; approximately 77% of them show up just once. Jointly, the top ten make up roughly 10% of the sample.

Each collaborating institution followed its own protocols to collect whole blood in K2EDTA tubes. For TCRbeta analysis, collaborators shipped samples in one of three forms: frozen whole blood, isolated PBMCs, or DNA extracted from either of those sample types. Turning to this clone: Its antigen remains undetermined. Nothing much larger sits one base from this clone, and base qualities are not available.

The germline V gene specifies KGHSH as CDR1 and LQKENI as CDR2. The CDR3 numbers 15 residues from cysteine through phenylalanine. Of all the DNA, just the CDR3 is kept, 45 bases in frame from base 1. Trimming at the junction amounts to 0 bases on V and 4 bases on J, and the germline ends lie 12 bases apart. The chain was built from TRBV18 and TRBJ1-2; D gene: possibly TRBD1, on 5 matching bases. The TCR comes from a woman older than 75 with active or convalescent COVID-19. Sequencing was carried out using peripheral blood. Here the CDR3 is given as CASSPPAGMGYGYTF. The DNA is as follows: TGTGCCAGCTCACCACCGGCAGGGATGGGCTATGGCTACACCTTC. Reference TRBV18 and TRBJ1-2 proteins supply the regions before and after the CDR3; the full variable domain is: NAGVMQNPRHLVRRRGQEARLRCSPMKGHSHVYWYRQLPEEGLKFMVYLQKENIIDESGMPKERFSAEFPKEGPSILRIQQVVRGDSAAYFCASSPPAGMGYGYTFGSGTRLTVV.